Presented here are 31 T cell receptor beta chains from one specimen sequenced in a study of cytomegalovirus exposure and HLA in healthy donors. Primers: 60 Vbeta forward and 13 Jbeta reverse. The repertoire was sequenced with immunoSEQ multiplex PCR; TCRdb's copy has only in-frame clones and lacks some. The table lists 140,000 to 150,000 clones, about 73% of them singletons, with 2.1% in the top ten. Sequenced material: PBMCs. The receptors were sampled from a woman aged 55-70 years in good health and CMV-seropositive.

The J gene is TRBJ2-7, the V gene TRBV5-1, with 8 bases matching TRBD1. This CDR3 has 13 amino acids. V was pared by 4 bases and J by 7 bases, with 7 bases of the junction left unmatched. Per the germline V gene, CDR1 is SGHRS and CDR2 is YFSETQ. CDR3 region: CASSPQGAREQYF. As DNA, the CDR3 is TGCGCCAGCAGCCCCCAGGGGGCTCGGGAGCAGTACTTC.

The chain carries TRBV4-2 and TRBJ1-3, with D possibly TRBD1 on 6 matching bases. Germline V gives CDR1 LGHNA, CDR2 YNFKEQ. V lost 1 base and J 2 bases, leaving 15 bases between the germline ends. This CDR3 has 17 residues. CDR3 residues: CASSQVQAGDAGNTIYF. The CDR3 DNA sequence: TGTGCCAGCAGCCAAGTTCAGGCAGGGGATGCTGGAAACACCATATATTTT.

The V and J genes are TRBV19 and TRBJ1-1; D is unclear. This CDR3 is built from 15 residues. Germline V gene sequence: CDR1 LNHDA, CDR2 SQIVND (reference sequence). V was cut by 6 bases and J by 0 bases, with 14 bases left in between. The CDR3 here is CASSPREVLNTEAFF. The CDR3 DNA reads as TGTGCCAGTAGCCCACGGGAGGTCTTGAACACTGAAGCTTTCTTT.

To note about this clone: The sample carries other DNA sequences with the same CDR3. The DNA of the CDR3 is TGTGCCAGCAGTGGCGGATATCCCTACGAGCAGTACTTC. This sequence encodes CASSGGYPYEQYF. The V gene is TRBV28, the J gene TRBJ2-7, with D unclear. CDR3 length equals 13 residues. Germline V gene data show CDR1 as MDHEN and CDR2 as SYDVKM. Trimming stripped 5 bases from V and 2 bases from J, with 10 bases between.

Notes on this clone: One end of the junction varies from germline; a read error may be responsible. The rearrangement uses TRBV29-1 and TRBJ2-7; 9 bases map to TRBD1. The CDR3 runs to 11 residues. Germline CDR1 and CDR2: SQVTM and ANQGSEA. CDR3 region: CSVRRQGVLDF. The CDR3 nucleotides read TGCAGCGTTAGACGACAGGGGGTGTTGGACTTC.

V is TRBV29-1 and J is TRBJ2-4, with D possibly TRBD2 on 6 matching bases. V lost 7 bases, J lost 7 bases, and 17 bases lay in between. Per the germline V gene, CDR1 is SQVTM and CDR2 is ANQGSEA. CDR3 length equals 13 residues. The CDR3 sequence: CSGEAAGGNIQYF. DNA for the CDR3: TGCAGCGGGGAGGCTGCAGGAGGGAACATTCAGTACTTC.

The chain has TRBV29-1 and TRBJ1-5; a weak D match, TRBD1 (6 bases). V was trimmed by 6 bases and J by 10 bases, leaving 10 bases between them. The CDR3 has 10 amino acids. Germline CDR1 and CDR2: SQVTM and ANQGSEA. The CDR3 spells CSVDRRPQHF. The CDR3 DNA reads TGCAGCGTCGACAGGAGACCCCAGCATTTT.

This rearrangement joins TRBV9 to TRBJ1-4, with a weak D call TRBD1 (5 bases). Germline V gene data show CDR1 as SGDLS and CDR2 as YYNGEE. CDR3 length equals 14 residues. Trimming took off 5 bases at V and 7 bases at J, with 15 bases between the two ends. The CDR3 loop is CASSVQGAGEKLFF. In DNA, the CDR3 is TGTGCCAGCAGTGTTCAGGGTGCAGGTGAAAAACTGTTTTTT.

The chain uses TRBV18 and TRBJ1-3, with D possibly TRBD1 on 5 matching bases. With 2 bases removed from V and 2 bases from J, the gap between germline ends came to 10 bases. This CDR3 has 15 amino acids. Germline V gene lookup returns CDR1 KGHSH and CDR2 LQKENI. The CDR3 DNA reads as TGTGCCAGCTCACCAGGATTCAGGGCTGGAAACACCATATATTTT. It is translated as CASSPGFRAGNTIYF.

V and J are TRBV15 and TRBJ1-5; 10 bases are a match to TRBD1. Germline V gives CDR1 LNHNV, CDR2 YYDKDF (reference sequence). The CDR3 is 16 residues long. The V gene end was trimmed by 4 bases and the J gene end by 6 bases; junction bases not matched to a gene: 9. In nucleotides, the CDR3 is TGTGCCACCAGCATCCTTGGACAGGGGGGCGGTCAGCCCCAGCATTTT. This gives the protein CATSILGQGGGQPQHF.

This chain links TRBV6-1 with TRBJ1-1; D ambiguous. Germline values: CDR1 MNHNS, CDR2 SASEGT. The length of the CDR3 is 13 residues. V lost 5 bases, J lost 1 base, and 8 bases lay in between. The CDR3 coding sequence is TGTGCCAGCAGTATCACAGCGAACACTGAAGCTTTCTTT. Protein sequence: CASSITANTEAFF.

The chain is built from TRBV2 and TRBJ2-5; 14 bases align to TRBD2. V shed 5 bases and J 4 bases; nucleotides not matched to a gene: 6. The CDR3 loop spans 16 amino acids. From germline, CDR1 is SNHLY and CDR2 FYNNEI. The CDR3 DNA sequence: TGTGCCAGCAGTCCCGGGACTAGCGGGAGATCAGAGACCCAGTACTTC. Protein sequence: CASSPGTSGRSETQYF.

CDR3 sequence reads: CASSKGNTGGLEKLFF. The CDR3 bases are TGCGCCAGCAGCAAGGGTAATACAGGGGGACTCGAAAAACTGTTTTTT. The chain uses TRBV5-1 and TRBJ1-4; 8 bases fit TRBD1. Germline CDR1 reads SGHRS; CDR2 reads YFSETQ. V was pared by 4 bases and J by 8 bases, with 13 bases of the junction left unmatched. The CDR3 totals 16 residues.

The chain joins TRBV28 to TRBJ2-3; 14 nucleotides agree with TRBD2. CDR1 MDHEN and CDR2 SYDVKM come from the germline V gene. This CDR3 is built from 16 residues. The ends lost 6 bases at V and 5 bases at J; junction bases unmatched: 7. The CDR3 loop reads CASRPHGLAGGDTQYF. The CDR3 region has the DNA TGTGCCAGCAGGCCACACGGACTAGCGGGAGGAGATACGCAGTATTTT.

The chain links TRBV6-6 to TRBJ1-4, with TRBD1 matching 8 bases. CDR3 length: 14 amino acids. CDR1 is MNHNY and CDR2 is SVGAGI in the germline V gene (reference sequence). J was trimmed by 8 bases and V by 1 base; bases with no gene match: 3. The chain's CDR3 is CASSYYRQGEKLFF. As DNA, the CDR3 is TGTGCCAGCAGTTACTATAGACAGGGGGAAAAACTGTTTTTT.

CDR3 sequence: CASSLAGGMNTEAFF. In nucleotides, the CDR3 is TGTGCCAGCAGCTTAGCAGGGGGCATGAACACTGAAGCTTTCTTT. The chain carries TRBV5-6 and TRBJ1-1; TRBD1 aligns across 8 bases. Per the germline V gene, CDR1 is SGHDT and CDR2 is YYEEEE. V shed 2 bases and J 0 bases; nucleotides not matched to a gene: 3. The CDR3 length is 15 residues.

V is TRBV7-3 and J is TRBJ2-1; 7 bases agree with TRBD2. The V gene end was trimmed by 1 base and the J gene end by 9 bases; junction bases not matched to a gene: 6. Germline-derived CDR1 and CDR2 are SGHTA and FQGTGA. The CDR3 runs 14 residues. The CDR3 nucleotides read TGTGCCAGCAGCTTAATGGGAGGGCACGCTGAGCAGTTCTTC. This gives the protein CASSLMGGHAEQFF.

V gene TRBV5-4 combines with J gene TRBJ2-7; 7 bases match TRBD2. The CDR3 sequence is 16 residues long. Germline-derived CDR1 and CDR2 are SGHNT and YYREEE (reference sequence). V lost 0 bases to trimming and J lost 2 bases; unmatched junction nucleotides: 8. CDR3 in DNA: TGTGCCAGCAGCTTGGGGCGAAGCGGGAAAGCCTACGAGCAGTACTTC. Its protein product is CASSLGRSGKAYEQYF.

CDR3 sequence (DNA): TGTGCCAGCAGACGACAGGCGACTAGCAATCAGCCCCAGCATTTT. Residues: CASRRQATSNQPQHF. This chain connects TRBV27 to TRBJ1-5; a weak D match, TRBD1 (6 bases). Between the trimmed V and J ends, which lost 6 bases and 0 bases, there was a span of 12 bases. Germline loops: CDR1 MNHEY, CDR2 SMNVEV (reference sequence). The CDR3 totals 15 residues.

The genes are TRBV15 and TRBJ1-1; weak D call: TRBD1 (5 bases). Germline-derived CDR1 and CDR2 are LNHNV and YYDKDF (reference sequence). The CDR3 runs 13 residues. V shed 6 bases and J shed 9 bases, with 17 bases lying between them. In DNA, the CDR3 is TGTGCCACCAGAAGGGGAGGAGAACGTCAAGCTTTCTTT. As protein: CATRRGGERQAFF. Together with reference TRBV15 and TRBJ1-1, the CDR3 gives the full variable domain: DAMVIQNPRYQVTQFGKPVTLSCSQTLNHNVMYWYQQKSSQAPKLLFHYYDKDFNNEADTPDNFQSRRPNTSFCFLDIRSPGLGDTAMYLCATRRGGERQAFFGQGTRLTVV.

This clone was counted a few times. V and J are TRBV28 and TRBJ2-1; 7 bases fit TRBD1. The CDR3 runs 13 residues. CDR1 and CDR2 from the germline V gene are MDHEN and SYDVKM. Unmatched junction bases numbered 7, after V lost 6 bases and J lost 8 bases. CDR3 bases: TGTGCCAGCAGGGGACAGTTAAGCGATGAGCAGTTCTTC. Amino acids: CASRGQLSDEQFF.

The V call is TRBV6-1, the J call TRBJ2-7, with 7 bases aligning to TRBD2. From germline, CDR1 is MNHNS and CDR2 SASEGT. The CDR3 runs 14 residues. V trimming: 11 bases; J trimming: 1 base; junction bases outside the gene matches: 11. The CDR3 here is CASYRSGLSYEQYF. CDR3 coding DNA: TGTGCCTCATACCGGTCGGGACTATCCTACGAGCAGTACTTC.

The chain recombines TRBV28 with TRBJ1-5, with 10 bases matching TRBD1. This CDR3 is 15 amino acids long. Germline CDR1 reads MDHEN; CDR2 reads SYDVKM. The junction had 7 bases not matched to a gene; V was cut back by 7 bases and J by 4 bases. CDR3: CASNAPGQGNQPQHF. For the CDR3, the DNA is TGTGCCAGCAACGCGCCGGGACAGGGGAATCAGCCCCAGCATTTT.

The chain combines TRBV7-9 with TRBJ1-1, with TRBD1 matching 8 bases. This CDR3 contains 17 residues. Germline CDR1 reads SEHNR; CDR2 reads FQNEAQ (reference sequence). V trimming: 6 bases; J trimming: 5 bases; junction bases outside the gene matches: 17. The chain's CDR3 is CASRLKEGRGLRTEAFF. The CDR3 bases are TGTGCCAGCAGACTGAAGGAGGGCAGGGGGCTGCGGACTGAAGCTTTCTTT.

The chain recombines TRBV7-8 with TRBJ2-5; possible D gene TRBD1, 6 bases. CDR3 length: 13 amino acids. Germline-derived CDR1 and CDR2 are SGHVS and FQNEAQ. Trimming removed 4 bases at V and 4 bases at J, with 10 bases between. The CDR3 sequence is CASSSTGRETQYF. The CDR3 bases are TGTGCCAGCAGCTCGACAGGACGAGAGACCCAGTACTTC.

The chain joins TRBV5-5 to TRBJ2-5, with D maybe TRBD2 (5 bases). The germline gives CDR1 SGHKS, CDR2 YYEKEE (reference sequence). Trimming left V 6 bases short and J 3 bases short, with 9 bases between. This CDR3 contains 12 residues. This chain's CDR3 is CASTLREETQYF. CDR3 DNA: TGTGCCAGCACCCTGCGGGAAGAGACCCAGTACTTC.

The chain recombines TRBV27 with TRBJ2-3; a weak D match, TRBD1 (6 bases). Germline V gives CDR1 MNHEY, CDR2 SMNVEV (reference sequence). This CDR3 spans 14 amino acids. Trimming cost V 5 bases and J 5 bases, with 14 bases left between them. This CDR3 reads CASSRDTARDTQYF. The CDR3, as DNA: TGTGCCAGCAGTCGGGACACTGCTAGAGATACGCAGTATTTT.

Regarding this clone: Other DNA sequences in this sample translate to the same CDR3. This chain connects TRBV18 to TRBJ2-7; TRBD1 matches 7 bases. This CDR3 has 12 residues. V was clipped by 5 bases and J by 5 bases; unmatched bases: 3. Germline CDR1 and CDR2: KGHSH and LQKENI. CDR3 loop: CASSRDRDEQYF. The CDR3 DNA reads TGTGCCAGCTCAAGAGACAGGGACGAGCAGTACTTC.

In its sample, this clone was seen a few times. The chain links TRBV2 to TRBJ1-2; D might be TRBD1 (5 bases). Trimming took off 6 bases at V and 3 bases at J, with 14 bases between the two ends. The germline V gene encodes CDR1 SNHLY and CDR2 FYNNEI. This CDR3 is built from 14 residues. CDR3 bases: TGTGCCAGCAGAGGGGACGGGGGTTACTATGGCTACACCTTC. It is translated as CASRGDGGYYGYTF.

This clone was observed a single time. This chain joins TRBV6-5 and TRBJ2-2, with a weak D call TRBD1 (5 bases). Trimming cost V 4 bases and J 4 bases, with 13 bases left between them. Germline CDR1 MNHEY, CDR2 SVGAGI. The CDR3 runs 15 residues. DNA for the CDR3: TGTGCCAGCAGTTGGGGCGGTCCTGGCACCGGGGAGCTGTTTTTT. Protein sequence: CASSWGGPGTGELFF.

This rearrangement joins TRBV10-2 to TRBJ2-3; 8 bases are a match to TRBD2. There are 16 residues in the CDR3. The V gene end was trimmed by 2 bases and the J gene end by 2 bases; junction bases not matched to a gene: 6. The germline V gene encodes CDR1 WSHSY and CDR2 SAAADI. The CDR3 reads CASSEEGGRTTDTQYF. CDR3 nucleotide sequence: TGCGCCAGCAGTGAGGAGGGCGGGAGGACCACAGATACGCAGTATTTT.